This TCR beta chain was obtained from a study of T cells after yellow fever vaccination. Background on the study: SMART-Seq v4 Ultra Low Input handled preparation of low-cell-number fractions.

General study findings and limits: Clones that expanded after primary vaccination mostly reappeared after the booster (around 96% CD4, roughly 90% CD8). By day 5 rather than day 15, the secondary response had peaked, though it was weaker.

A universal primer site and UMIs were added as TCR cDNA was made by 5'RACE template switching. Each CDR3 protein is one row after TCRdb ran MiXCR on the 5' RACE reads. This table holds fewer than 400,000 distinct CDR3 sequences, over 8.5% found once. A remark on this clonotype: What it binds is not known.

The sequence was collected from a man between 18 and 35 years old who received the YFV17D yellow fever vaccine. Sequenced here: CD4+ T cells sorted from PBMCs, sampled 45 days after the yellow fever booster vaccination.

The CDR3 DNA reads as TGTGCCAGCAGTTTGGGGGTTTACTATGGCTACACCTTC. Protein sequence: CASSLGVYYGYTF. The genes are TRBV12-3 or TRBV12-4 and TRBJ1-2; possibly TRBD1 for D (5 bases). The CDR3 extends over 13 amino acids. V lost 3 bases, J lost 3 bases, and 8 bases lay in between.